This entry lists 30 T cell receptor beta chains sequenced from one sample in a study of CD8+CD57+ T cells in acquired aplastic anemia listed by TCRdb under 2018. The patients picked for sequencing were ones in whom flow cytometry had shown an expansion of CD8+CD57+ cells. The sample was run on an Illumina HiSeq 2000. Genomic DNA was used as template for profiling of TCR beta VDJ combinations and CDR3 sequences. TCRdb's own reprocessing of the public reads used fastp at Q25 and MiXCR and kept productive beta chains. Under each unique CDR3 protein, matching rows form one entry showing the most common genes and DNA. The sample includes 210,000 or so distinct CDR3 sequences, with about half observed a single time. About 20% of the sample is taken by the ten largest. The sample was sorted CD4+, CD8+, or CD8+CD57+ T cells (not recorded which) from PBMCs. The receptors were sampled from a human donor with aplastic anemia.

This chain links TRBV5-6 with TRBJ1-4, with a weak D call TRBD1 (5 bases). The CDR3 is made up of 12 amino acids. Trimming left V 8 bases short and J 8 bases short, with 13 bases between. The germline V gene has CDR1 SGHDT and CDR2 YYEEEE. CDR3 sequence: CASNRWGEKLFF. The CDR3 DNA follows: TGTGCCAGTAACCGGTGGGGCGAAAAACTGTTTTTT. Variable domain in full (rest from reference TRBV5-6 and TRBJ1-4): DAGVTQSPTHLIKTRGQQVTLRCSPKSGHDTVSWYQQALGQGPQFIFQYYEEEERQRGNFPDRFSGHQFPNYSSELNVNALLLGDSALYLCASNRWGEKLFFGSGTQLSVL.

V is TRBV29-1 and J is TRBJ1-1; 9 bases are shared with TRBD1. Germline V gene data show CDR1 as SQVTM and CDR2 as ANQGSEA. The CDR3 is 13 amino acids. Trimming cost V 6 bases and J 5 bases; bases outside gene matches: 7. CDR3 sequence (DNA): TGCAGCGTGAGGACAGGGGATTGGACTGAAGCTTTCTTT. Translated, it gives CSVRTGDWTEAFF.

The rearrangement joins TRBV7-6 to TRBJ1-6; D is uncertain. The CDR3 runs 15 residues. Germline assignment: CDR1 SGHVS and CDR2 FNYEAQ. V was shortened by 4 bases and J by 7 bases, with 14 bases between the two germline ends. CDR3 protein: CASSSGGERNSPLHF. CDR3 DNA sequence: TGTGCCAGCAGCTCAGGTGGAGAAAGGAATTCACCCCTCCACTTT.

As regards this clonotype: A much larger clone differs by one base, so this may be a read error. The V gene is TRBV6-5, the J gene TRBJ2-3; D is undetermined. The germline V gene has CDR1 MNHEY and CDR2 SVGAGI. The CDR3 consists of 13 residues. The CDR3 is CASSEDFTDMQYF. The CDR3 coding sequence is TGTGCCAGCAGTGAAGACTTCACAGATATGCAGTATTTT.

This clonotype has a count of ten or more. The CDR3 here is CASSYRTGRAAGNTIYF. As DNA, the CDR3 is TGTGCCAGCAGCTACCGGACAGGGAGGGCGGCTGGAAACACCATATATTTT. V is TRBV5-6 and J is TRBJ1-3, with 8 nucleotides matching TRBD1. The CDR3 is 17 residues long. Per germline, CDR1 SGHDT and CDR2 YYEEEE. J gave up 2 bases and V 3 bases, and 10 bases lay outside the gene matches.

This clonotype came up a few times. The gene calls are TRBV18 and TRBJ2-5; 14 bases are shared with TRBD2. V was clipped by 2 bases and J by 5 bases; unmatched bases: 4. Germline V lookup: CDR1 KGHSH, CDR2 LQKENI. The CDR3 consists of 16 residues. The CDR3 loop is CASSPGTSGGTETQYF. The DNA for the CDR3 is TGTGCCAGCTCACCAGGGACTAGCGGGGGAACGGAGACCCAGTACTTC.

On this clonotype itself: This clone may be a read error of a much larger clone one base away. The rearrangement joins TRBV5-1 to TRBJ1-3, with a possible D match to TRBD1 (6 bases). Germline lookup yields CDR1 SGHRS and CDR2 YFSETQ. The V and J ends lost 3 bases and 2 bases respectively, with 15 bases between them. The CDR3 is made up of 16 amino acids. CDR3 DNA sequence: TGCGCCAGCAGCTGGGAGGGGGAGACGCCTGGAAACACCATATATTTT. Translated, it gives CASSWEGETPGNTIYF.

The sample holds many counts of this clonotype. V usage is TRBV20-1 and J usage is TRBJ1-5; tentative D call: TRBD1 (6 bases). The germline gives CDR1 DFQATT, CDR2 SNEGSKA (reference sequence). The CDR3 covers 17 residues. The germline V and J ends were trimmed by 1 base and 2 bases, with 18 bases remaining between them. The CDR3 loop reads CSARGPTGTGGNQPQHF. CDR3 nucleotides: TGCAGTGCTAGAGGTCCTACAGGGACTGGGGGCAATCAGCCCCAGCATTTT.

CDR3 loop: CASSNREYETQYF. The CDR3 nucleotides are TGTGCCAGCTCAAACCGGGAGTATGAGACCCAGTACTTC. The gene calls are TRBV6-1 and TRBJ2-5, with a weak D call TRBD2 (6 bases). The CDR3 extends over 13 amino acids. V gave up 8 bases and J gave up 5 bases, with 15 bases separating them. The germline gives CDR1 MNHNS, CDR2 SASEGT.

This clonotype came up a few times. V is TRBV5-1 and J is TRBJ1-2; D is uncertain. Germline CDR1 SGHRS, CDR2 YFSETQ. The germline V and J ends were trimmed by 5 bases and 8 bases, with 13 bases remaining between them. There are 12 residues in the CDR3. The CDR3 coding sequence is TGCGCCAGCAGTCCGGACTGGTCCGGCTACACCTTC. The encoded protein is CASSPDWSGYTF.

As regards this clonotype: One base away lies a much larger clone, so this may be a sequencing read error. This rearrangement joins TRBV5-1 to TRBJ1-4; D is unclear. Looked up from germline, CDR1 is SGHRS and CDR2 is YFSETQ. The CDR3 covers 14 residues. The CDR3 loop is CASSQRLGNEKLVF. CDR3 DNA: TGCGCCAGCAGCCAGCGGTTGGGTAATGAAAAACTGGTTTTT.

This clonotype has at least ten counts. The V and J genes are TRBV10-3 and TRBJ1-2, with D tentatively TRBD1 (5 bases). CDR1 and CDR2 (germline): ENHRY, SYGVKD. The ends were cut back, 5 bases at V and 3 bases at J, with 16 bases in the middle. The CDR3 extends over 15 amino acids. CDR3 protein: CAISTRAGQDYGYTF. The CDR3 DNA sequence: TGTGCCATCAGTACTCGAGCGGGGCAGGACTATGGCTACACCTTC.

V is TRBV11-3 and J is TRBJ2-1, with D perhaps assigned TRBD1 or TRBD2 (5 bases each). Trimming shortened V by 5 bases and J by 3 bases, and 23 bases separated the two germline ends. The CDR3 totals 18 residues. CDR1 is SGHNT, CDR2 YENEEA, per germline. CDR3 bases: TGTGCCAGCAGCACCGGGGCAGACGCCAGTTCCAACTACAATGAGCAGTTCTTC. The encoded protein is CASSTGADASSNYNEQFF.

The chain is built from TRBV24-1 and TRBJ2-5, with TRBD1 matching 7 bases. The germline V gene encodes CDR1 KGHDR and CDR2 SFDVKD. The CDR3 consists of 14 residues. V shed 4 bases and J 2 bases; nucleotides not matched to a gene: 3. The CDR3: CATSDGQAQETQYF. The CDR3, as DNA: TGTGCCACCAGTGACGGACAGGCACAAGAGACCCAGTACTTC.

The J gene is TRBJ2-2, the V gene TRBV7-3; TRBD2 is a possible D gene (8 bases). CDR1 SGHTA and CDR2 FQGTGA come from the germline V gene. This CDR3 has 16 residues. The V end was cut by 2 bases, the J end by 7 bases, with 17 bases between. CDR3 sequence reads: CASSLRAGDSGGELFF. DNA for the CDR3: TGTGCCAGCAGCTTACGAGCGGGGGACAGCGGCGGGGAGCTGTTTTTT.

In its sample, this clonotype was seen many times. The chain employs TRBV19 and TRBJ1-5; a possible D gene is TRBD1 (5 bases). The CDR3 is 15 amino acids. Germline-derived CDR1 and CDR2 are LNHDA and SQIVND (reference sequence). V was clipped by 1 base and J by 5 bases, with 12 bases between them. CDR3 sequence: CASSIAEGVDQPQHF. The CDR3 DNA reads TGTGCCAGTAGTATAGCGGAAGGGGTCGATCAGCCCCAGCATTTT.

The rearrangement links TRBV20-1 to TRBJ1-2; possible D gene TRBD1, 5 bases. Germline-derived CDR1 and CDR2 are DFQATT and SNEGSKA (reference sequence). This CDR3 contains 14 residues. The V end lost 1 base, the J end lost 7 bases, and 16 bases lay between the germline ends. CDR3 loop: CSARVGGAGTGYTF. The DNA for the CDR3 is TGCAGTGCTAGAGTGGGGGGTGCGGGAACTGGCTACACCTTC.

For this clonotype: This may be a read error, as it is one base from a much larger clone. The chain has TRBV30 and TRBJ1-6; D ambiguous. CDR1 GTSNPN and CDR2 SVGIG come from the germline V gene (reference sequence). The CDR3 extends over 15 amino acids. V was pared by 5 bases and J by 0 bases, with 11 bases between. CDR3 sequence (DNA): TGTGCCTGGGGTGCATTACCCTCCTATAATTCACCCCTCCACTTT. Translation: CAWGALPSYNSPLHF.

The table lists this clonotype with a few counts. This may be a read error: a much more frequent sequence differs by one nucleotide. The chain combines TRBV2 with TRBJ1-1; unclear D gene. Trimming removed 7 bases at V and 0 bases at J, with 6 bases between. CDR3 length equals 12 residues. Germline V CDR1 and CDR2: SNHLY, FYNNEI. Here the CDR3 DNA reads TGTGCCAGCAAGGTCATGAACACTGAAGCTTTCTTT. Amino acids: CASKVMNTEAFF. The full variable domain, in which reference TRBV2 and TRBJ1-1 provide the parts outside the CDR3, is EPEVTQTPSHQVTQMGQEVILRCVPISNHLYFYWYRQILGQKVEFLVSFYNNEISEKSEIFDDQFSVERPDGSNFTLKIRSTKLEDSAMYFCASKVMNTEAFFGQGTRLTVV.

Of note for this clonotype: Since no conserved phenylalanine or tryptophan closes the CDR3, a read error is the likely cause. This chain joins TRBV14 and TRBJ2-7; D is ambiguous. Per germline, CDR1 SGHDN and CDR2 FVKESK. Trimming took off 8 bases at V and 0 bases at J, with 14 bases between the two ends. The CDR3 consists of 14 residues. CDR3 in amino acids: CASHLGVGSYEQYS. DNA for the CDR3: TGTGCCAGCCACCTTGGGGTTGGCTCCTACGAGCAGTACTCC.

This clonotype occurred many times. The chain carries TRBV7-9 and TRBJ1-4, with 8 bases matching TRBD1. CDR3 length: 15 residues. Trimming cost V 5 bases and J 5 bases; bases outside gene matches: 7. Germline lookup yields CDR1 SEHNR and CDR2 FQNEAQ (reference sequence). This chain's CDR3 is CASSIPQGANEKLFF. The CDR3 DNA reads as TGTGCCAGCAGCATTCCTCAGGGGGCAAATGAAAAACTGTTTTTT.

This clonotype has at least ten counts. The V gene is TRBV2, the J gene TRBJ1-1; D uncertain. CDR1 is SNHLY and CDR2 is FYNNEI in the germline V gene. CDR3 length: 13 residues. V gave up 3 bases and J gave up 3 bases, with 8 bases separating them. CDR3: CASSEIGYTEAFF. The CDR3 DNA is TGTGCCAGCAGTGAGATAGGGTACACTGAAGCTTTCTTT.

V gene TRBV2 combines with J gene TRBJ2-6; D is perhaps TRBD1 (6 bases). V was shortened by 6 bases and J by 0 bases, with 9 bases between the two germline ends. From germline, CDR1 is SNHLY and CDR2 FYNNEI. The CDR3 length is 15 residues. DNA for the CDR3: TGTGCCAGCAGCCGACAGGACTCTGGGGCCAACGTCCTGACTTTC. Protein: CASSRQDSGANVLTF.

This chain uses TRBV7-3 with TRBJ2-3; 9 positions match TRBD2. The CDR3 is 15 residues long. Germline trimming cut 5 bases from V and 1 base from J; bases unmatched to any gene: 4. Germline V gene sequence: CDR1 SGHTA, CDR2 FQGTGA. DNA of the CDR3: TGTGCCAGCAGCCCGCTAGCGGGGCGCACAGATACGCAGTATTTT. Amino acids: CASSPLAGRTDTQYF.

The chain couples TRBV15 to TRBJ1-2, with D maybe TRBD1 (5 bases). Germline CDR1 and CDR2: LNHNV and YYDKDF (reference sequence). V lost 0 bases, J lost 1 base, and 6 bases lay in between. The CDR3 runs 14 residues. The CDR3 coding sequence is TGTGCCACCAGCAGAGAAGGGGTTAACTATGGCTACACCTTC. As protein: CATSREGVNYGYTF.

This clonotype was observed many times. One end of the junction is discordant with germline, which a read error may explain. The rearrangement uses TRBV20-1 and TRBJ1-1; 7 bases match TRBD1. Germline V CDR1 and CDR2: DFQATT, SNEGSKA (reference sequence). This CDR3 has 12 amino acids. The CDR3 coding sequence is TGCAGTGCCCCACAGGGGCACACGGAAGCTTTCTTT. Encoded protein: CSAPQGHTEAFF.

This clonotype has ten or more counts. The V gene is TRBV7-3, the J gene TRBJ2-1; D is unclear. Germline CDR1 is SGHTA and CDR2 is FQGTGA. V lost 5 bases and J lost 6, with 11 bases in between. This CDR3 spans 13 amino acids. CDR3 protein: CASSHPLANEQFF. The CDR3 DNA reads as TGTGCCAGCAGCCACCCGTTAGCCAATGAGCAGTTCTTC.

Comment on this clonotype: Compared with germline, one end of the junction differs, possibly owing to a read error. The chain uses TRBV10-3 and TRBJ1-3; D is possibly TRBD1 (5 bases). The germline V gene has CDR1 ENHRY and CDR2 SYGVKD. This CDR3 contains 16 residues. The CDR3 loop is CASSGSHEGAGNTIYF. CDR3 in DNA: TGTGCCAGCAGTGGAAGCCACGAAGGGGCTGGAAACACCATATATTTT.

This clonotype was observed once. The rearrangement links TRBV20-1 to TRBJ2-7, with TRBD2 identical over 7 bases. CDR1 and CDR2 (germline): DFQATT, SNEGSKA (reference sequence). Trimming at V came to 0 bases and at J to 3 bases, leaving 11 bases not matched to a gene. The CDR3 spans 16 residues. The chain's CDR3 is CSARDLGGGDSYEQYF. The CDR3 region has the DNA TGCAGTGCTAGAGATTTGGGCGGGGGAGACAGCTACGAGCAGTACTTC.

Turning to this clonotype: One end of the junction does not line up with germline, which may come from a read error. The rearrangement links TRBV30 to TRBJ2-5; the D gene is possibly TRBD2 (6 bases). Germline CDR1 and CDR2: GTSNPN and SVGIG (reference sequence). This CDR3 spans 12 amino acids. The CDR3 nucleotides are TGTGCCTGGAGTCACCGCGGGGAGACCCAGTGCTTC. Protein: CAWSHRGETQCF.